Shown below are 26 T cell receptor beta chains from a single sample sequenced in a study of tumor-infiltrating lymphocytes in primary liver carcinoma. Co-extracted RNA and DNA came from roughly 20-30 mg of unsorted bulk tissue. The researchers produced TCR beta cDNA from approximately 550 ng total RNA with a constant-region primer. Each TCR beta library was derived from three nested multiplex PCR rounds that employed slightly modified ARM-PCR. The opening two PCR rounds, around 11 cycles each, paired TRBV1-TRBV30 forward primers with a C-beta reverse primer. MiXCR, run by TCRdb on the multiplex PCR reads, gives a single entry per CDR3 protein. In the table there are about 54,000 distinct CDR3 sequences, 70% to 75% of which are singletons. What was sequenced was liver tumor tissue from sampling region 2. Stated subset: tumor region T2, inferior pole. The receptors stem from a man in his forties with primary liver carcinoma and hepatitis B virus infection.

About this clonotype itself: Given the absence of the conserved phenylalanine or tryptophan at the CDR3 end, a read error is likely. The chain uses TRBV20-1 and TRBJ2-3, with TRBD2 matching 13 bases. Per the germline V gene, CDR1 is DFQATT and CDR2 is SNEGSKA (reference sequence). With V trimmed by 6 bases and J by 4 bases, 4 bases remained unmatched. CDR3 size: 14 residues. The CDR3 nucleotides read TGCAGTGCGCAAACTAGCGGGAGGGCAGATACGCAGTATTCT. It specifies CSAQTSGRADTQYS.

This clonotype was seen many times. The J gene is TRBJ2-7, the V gene TRBV6-6; 9 bases match TRBD2. Germline V lookup: CDR1 MNHNY, CDR2 SVGAGI (reference sequence). This CDR3 has 12 residues. J lost 4 bases, V lost 8 bases, and 3 bases had no gene match. CDR3 loop: CASGSGGYEQYF. Written as DNA, the CDR3 is TGTGCCAGCGGTAGCGGGGGTTACGAGCAGTACTTC.

As for this clonotype: An end of the junction does not agree with germline; a read error may underlie this. The chain links TRBV28 to TRBJ2-7, with a weak D call TRBD2 (5 bases). The CDR3 has 15 residues. The germline gives CDR1 MDHEN, CDR2 SYDVKM. CDR3 in DNA: TGTACCAGCGGTCCCGACTTTGCAAGGAGGTACGAGCAGTACTTC. Translating gives CTSGPDFARRYEQYF. Variable domain in full (rest from reference TRBV28 and TRBJ2-7): DVKVTQSSRYLVKRTGEKVFLECVQDMDHENMFWYRQDPGLGLRLIYFSYDVKMKEKGDIPEGYSVSREKKERFSLILESASTNQTSMYLCTSGPDFARRYEQYFGPGTRLTVT.

Turning to this clonotype: No conserved phenylalanine or tryptophan ends this CDR3, so it is likely a read error. It is unclear where the CDR3 begins or ends on the DNA, so no DNA is shown, and the CDR3 is as TCRdb lists it. The chain combines TRBV12-3 or TRBV12-4 with TRBJ2-2. The CDR3 sequence runs 14 residues, both termini included. Here the CDR3 reads CASSRNLNTGELYP.

Points on this clonotype: The germline gene is not matched at one end of the junction; a read error may be the cause. The V call is TRBV11-2, the J call TRBJ2-7; possibly TRBD2 for D (5 bases). Germline V lookup: CDR1 SGHAT, CDR2 FQNNGV. The CDR3 extends over 13 amino acids. CDR3 sequence reads: CASSLEQRDEQYF. CDR3 bases: TGTGCAAGCAGCTTAGAGCAGAGGGACGAGCAGTACTTC.

In regard to this clonotype: The germline gene is not matched at one end of the junction; a read error may be the cause. The V call is TRBV4-1, the J call TRBJ2-3, with D hard to call. Germline assignment: CDR1 MGHRA and CDR2 YSYEKL. The CDR3 extends over 16 amino acids. The chain's CDR3 is CASSQDPSGPSDTRYF. In nucleotides, the CDR3 is TGCGCCAGCAGCCAAGACCCTAGTGGACCCTCAGATACGCGGTATTTT.

This chain uses TRBV13 with TRBJ2-7, with D perhaps TRBD1 (5 bases). V dropped 1 base and J dropped 10 bases, with 8 bases sitting between them. Germline CDR1 PRHDT, CDR2 FYEKMQ (reference sequence). The CDR3 runs to 11 residues. CDR3 nucleotide sequence: TGTGCCAGCAGCTTAGACCAGGGACAGTACTTC. Its protein is CASSLDQGQYF.

This clonotype was observed a single time. Given the absence of the conserved phenylalanine or tryptophan at the CDR3 end, a read error is likely. The DNA is omitted, as the CDR3 cannot be located on it reliably, and the CDR3 follows TCRdb's listing. The chain recombines TRBV13 with TRBJ2-1; TRBD1, the table's D call, was not compared with the DNA. A total of 11 residues make up the CDR3, ends included. Germline loops: CDR1 PRHDT, CDR2 FYEKMQ (reference sequence). CDR3 region: CSSSLGQGGTL.

This clonotype was seen only a few times. An end of the junction does not agree with germline; a read error may underlie this. The chain couples TRBV30 to TRBJ2-3, with a weak D call TRBD2 (7 bases). This CDR3 contains 13 residues. Germline CDR1 and CDR2: GTSNPN and SVGIG (reference sequence). CDR3 nucleotide sequence: TGTGCCCGTATACCGGGGGGCACAGATACCCAGTATTTT. Translation: CARIPGGTDTQYF.

In the case of this clonotype: A much bigger clone sits one base away, suggesting this may be a read error. The rearrangement uses TRBV7-3 and TRBJ1-1; D is undetermined. Germline-derived CDR1 and CDR2 are SGHTA and FQGTGA. The CDR3 covers 13 residues. The CDR3 nucleotides read TGTACCAGCAGCCTGATGGGGAACACTGAAGCTTTCTTT. Amino acid sequence: CTSSLMGNTEAFF.

The chain carries TRBV19 and TRBJ1-1, with D tentatively TRBD1 (5 bases). The germline V and J ends were trimmed by 4 bases and 5 bases, with 17 bases remaining between them. CDR1 is LNHDA and CDR2 is SQIVND in the germline V gene (reference sequence). The length of the CDR3 is 15 residues. CDR3 nucleotides: TGTGCCAGTAGTAGCCCTGGGGGGGAGGAAACTGAAGCTTTCTTT. Protein: CASSSPGGEETEAFF.

In the case of this clonotype: Being one base from a much bigger clone, this may be a read error. The chain carries TRBV5-1 and TRBJ2-3; no clear D. Germline V gene data show CDR1 as SGHRS and CDR2 as YFSETQ. There are 14 residues in the CDR3. Trimming removed 2 bases from V and 2 bases from J, with 9 bases in between. This CDR3 is CASSLGLNTDTQYF. DNA for the CDR3: TGCGCCAGCAGCTTAGGTCTTAACACAGATACGCAGTATTTT.

On this clonotype itself: Mismatch with germline at one junction end may stem from a read error. V gene TRBV4-1 combines with J gene TRBJ2-5, with a weak D call TRBD2 (6 bases). The length of the CDR3 is 14 residues. Per germline, CDR1 MGHRA and CDR2 YSYEKL. DNA for the CDR3: TGTCCCAGCAACCAACTGGGACTGGCAGGGACCCAGTACTTC. It codes for CPSNQLGLAGTQYF.

Comments on this clonotype: Sequence at one end of the junction differs from germline and may be a read error. The V and J genes are TRBV6-1 and TRBJ1-2; 8 bases align to TRBD1. CDR1 and CDR2 (germline): MNHNS, SASEGT. The CDR3 loop spans 12 amino acids. CDR3 in amino acids: CASSGQGRGYTF. CDR3 sequence (DNA): TGTGCAAGCAGCGGACAGGGTAGGGGCTACACCTTC.

As concerns this clonotype: A read error may be the cause here, since a much bigger clone is one base away. CDR3 sequence (DNA): TGTGCCAGCAACTTGGAAGTTAGTGACAGGGGGCGAAGCACTGAAGCTTTCTTT. Residues: CASNLEVSDRGRSTEAFF. V and J are TRBV5-6 and TRBJ1-1; 10 positions agree with TRBD1. Germline V CDR1 and CDR2: SGHDT, YYEEEE. The CDR3 sequence is 18 residues long.

This clonotype has at least ten counts. A much more abundant neighbour one base away suggests this may be a read error. V and J are TRBV12-5 and TRBJ1-2; TRBD1 matches 9 bases. Germline CDR1 reads LGHNT; CDR2 reads FRNRAP. This CDR3 has 16 residues. CDR3 sequence reads: CAGGLVLGQGLYGYTF. The DNA of the CDR3 is TGTGCTGGTGGTTTGGTCTTAGGACAGGGGCTCTATGGCTACACCTTC.

In the case of this clonotype: A read error may account for a junction end that differs from germline. The chain links TRBV7-8 to TRBJ2-1; a possible D gene is TRBD2 (6 bases). The CDR3 has 15 amino acids. Germline CDR1 reads SGHVS; CDR2 reads FQNEAQ. CDR3 amino acids: CASSLRTSSYNVQFF. The CDR3, as DNA: TGTGCCAGCAGCTTAAGAACTAGCAGCTACAATGTGCAGTTCTTC.

As regards this clonotype: The junction differs from germline at one of its ends, possibly a read error. This chain joins TRBV11-2 and TRBJ2-1; TRBD2 is a possible D gene (5 bases). CDR1 is SGHAT, CDR2 FQNNGV, per germline. This CDR3 has 14 residues. CDR3 residues: CARNPGSTYNEQFF. CDR3 nucleotide sequence: TGTGCCAGAAACCCGGGGAGCACATACAATGAACAGTTCTTC.

Ten or more counts support this clonotype. This chain joins TRBV6-1 and TRBJ1-6; no clear D gene. This CDR3 is built from 15 residues. Trimming took off 4 bases at V and 7 bases at J, with 14 bases between the two ends. Germline loops: CDR1 MNHNS, CDR2 SASEGT. CDR3 sequence: CASSVKPAGNSPLHF. CDR3 in DNA: TGTGCCAGCAGTGTCAAACCAGCGGGGAATTCACCCCTCCACTTT.

In the case of this clonotype: The conserved phenylalanine or tryptophan is not found at the CDR3 terminus, so this likely reflects a read error. This chain uses TRBV7-9 with TRBJ2-7; D gene unclear. Between the trimmed V and J ends, which lost 5 bases and 7 bases, there was a span of 9 bases. CDR3 length equals 11 residues. The V gene's germline CDR1 is SEHNR and CDR2 FQNEAQ (reference sequence). CDR3 protein: CASSDAWEQYI. In nucleotides, the CDR3 is TGTGCCAGCAGCGACGCTTGGGAGCAGTACATC.

This clonotype was found many times. V usage is TRBV12-3 or TRBV12-4 and J usage is TRBJ2-2; 7 bases align to TRBD2. V was pared by 10 bases and J by 1 base, with 6 bases of the junction left unmatched. The CDR3 has 14 amino acids. The CDR3 is CANGLAENTGELFF. The CDR3 coding sequence is TGTGCCAATGGGCTAGCGGAGAACACCGGGGAGCTGTTTTTT.

On this clonotype itself: Possible read error: a much larger clone is one base away. The chain links TRBV10-3 to TRBJ2-1, with 7 bases aligning to TRBD1. The CDR3 sequence is 15 residues long. Germline values: CDR1 ENHRY, CDR2 SYGVKD. V was clipped by 8 bases and J by 4 bases; unmatched bases: 11. The CDR3 reads CAIGQERTGYNEQFF. The CDR3 DNA reads as TGTGCCATCGGTCAAGAGCGGACAGGTTACAATGAGCAGTTCTTC.

This clonotype was counted at least ten times. CDR3 amino acids: CASSHRQFSYNEQFF. The CDR3 coding sequence is TGTGCCAGCAGTCACCGACAGTTCTCCTACAATGAGCAGTTCTTC. J is TRBJ2-1 and V is TRBV7-9, with TRBD1 as a possible D gene (5 bases). CDR1 and CDR2 from the germline V gene are SEHNR and FQNEAQ (reference sequence). V gave up 6 bases and J gave up 0 bases, with 12 bases separating them. The CDR3 consists of 15 residues. Together with reference TRBV7-9 and TRBJ2-1, the CDR3 gives the full variable domain: DTGVSQNPRHKITKRGQNVTFRCDPISEHNRLYWYRQTLGQGPEFLTYFQNEAQLEKSRLLSDRFSAERPKGSFSTLEIQRTEQGDSAMYLCASSHRQFSYNEQFFGPGTRLTVL.

With regard to this clonotype: Germline and junction disagree at one end, which may indicate a read error. V and J are TRBV13 and TRBJ2-2; 7 bases match TRBD1. The CDR3 extends over 14 amino acids. From germline, CDR1 is PRHDT and CDR2 FYEKMQ (reference sequence). Written as DNA, the CDR3 is TGTGCCAGCAGCGGGGACAGTAACACCGGAGAGCTGTTTTTT. It encodes CASSGDSNTGELFF.

This clonotype was observed a few times. The J gene is TRBJ2-1, the V gene TRBV20-1, with 10 bases matching TRBD2. Germline V gene sequence: CDR1 DFQATT, CDR2 SNEGSKA (reference sequence). This CDR3 spans 14 amino acids. Trimming removed 6 bases from V and 7 bases from J; junction bases left unmatched: 9. CDR3 DNA: TGCAGTGCGCCTTCTAGCGGGGGCGTGAATGAGCAGTTCTTC. Translated, it gives CSAPSSGGVNEQFF.

Notes on this clonotype: Germline and junction disagree at one end, which may indicate a read error. The chain combines TRBV12-3 or TRBV12-4 with TRBJ2-1; unclear D gene. The CDR3 is 12 amino acids. CDR3 coding DNA: TGTGCCAGCACTTTACCCTACAATAAGCAGTTCTTC. This translates into CASTLPYNKQFF.